Below are 3 T cell receptor beta chains sequenced from a single sample in a study of Ad26.COV2.S vaccination and SARS-CoV-2 variants. TCRdb's copy holds only in-frame clones and misses some; the assay was immunoSEQ multiplex PCR. This sample has about 420,000 clones; around 87% occur once, and the top ten carry around 3.6%. Indicated treatment: some 20 received Ad26.COV2.S at low or high dose, single or two shots; 5 received placebo; per-sample allocation not given. Sample collection was performed on day 63 after the first vaccine or placebo injection. The sample consisted of peripheral blood, taken in a trial of Ad26.COV2.S vaccine versus placebo. These receptors were taken from a person aged 18-65 years who received the Ad26.COV2.S COVID-19 vaccine or a placebo.

The chain combines TRBV2 with TRBJ1-1; possible D gene TRBD1, 5 bases. This CDR3 is 15 amino acids long. Germline CDR1 is SNHLY and CDR2 is FYNNEI. The V end was cut by 8 bases, the J end by 11 bases, with 27 bases between. The CDR3 DNA is TGTGCCAGCCGTACCTCGAGGGGAGCAGGTGTGCGGGCTTTCTTT. Amino acid sequence: CASRTSRGAGVRAFF. Together with reference TRBV2 and TRBJ1-1, the CDR3 gives the full variable domain: EPEVTQTPSHQVTQMGQEVILRCVPISNHLYFYWYRQILGQKVEFLVSFYNNEISEKSEIFDDQFSVERPDGSNFTLKIRSTKLEDSAMYFCASRTSRGAGVRAFFGQGTRLTVV.

The chain is built from TRBV27 and TRBJ2-4, with TRBD1 matching over 8 bases. This CDR3 has 16 amino acids. Germline V gene sequence: CDR1 MNHEY, CDR2 SMNVEV (reference sequence). With V trimmed by 4 bases and J by 3 bases, 8 bases remained unmatched. The DNA of the CDR3 is TGTGCCAGCAGTTCCCGGACAGGGAAGTTCAAAAACATTCAGTACTTC. Translated: CASSSRTGKFKNIQYF.

This rearrangement joins TRBV19 to TRBJ2-7; weak D call: TRBD2 (6 bases). CDR3 length: 14 amino acids. Germline V gene data show CDR1 as LNHDA and CDR2 as SQIVND (reference sequence). V dropped 4 bases and J dropped 4 bases, with 14 bases sitting between them. The CDR3 region has the DNA TGTGCCAGTAGTAGGGAGACTAGTTGGTACGAGCAGTACTTC. Translated, it gives CASSRETSWYEQYF.